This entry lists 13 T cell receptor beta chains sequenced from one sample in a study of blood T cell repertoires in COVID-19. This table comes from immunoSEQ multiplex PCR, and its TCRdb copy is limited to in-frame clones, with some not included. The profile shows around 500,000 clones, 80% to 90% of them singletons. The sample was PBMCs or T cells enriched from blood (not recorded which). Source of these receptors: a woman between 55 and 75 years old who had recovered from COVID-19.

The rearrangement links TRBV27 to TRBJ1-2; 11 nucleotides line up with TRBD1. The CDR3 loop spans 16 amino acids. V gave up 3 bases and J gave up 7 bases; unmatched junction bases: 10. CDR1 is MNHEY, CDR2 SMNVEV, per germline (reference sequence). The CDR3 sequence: CASSLGRGTGGGGYTF. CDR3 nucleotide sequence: TGTGCCAGCAGTTTGGGTCGAGGGACAGGGGGTGGTGGCTACACCTTC.

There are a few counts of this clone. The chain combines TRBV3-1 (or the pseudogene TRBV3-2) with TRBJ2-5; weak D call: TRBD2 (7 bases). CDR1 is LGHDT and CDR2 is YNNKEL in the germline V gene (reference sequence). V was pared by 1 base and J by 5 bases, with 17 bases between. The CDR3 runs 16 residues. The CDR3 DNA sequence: TGTGCCAGCAGCCAAGTGGGCGGGGGCCCCGGGGAGACCCAGTACTTC. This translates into CASSQVGGGPGETQYF.

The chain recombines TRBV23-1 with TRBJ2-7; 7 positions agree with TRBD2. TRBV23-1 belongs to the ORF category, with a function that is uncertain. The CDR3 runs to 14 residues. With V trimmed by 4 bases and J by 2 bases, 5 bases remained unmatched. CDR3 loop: CASSRSGVTYEQYF. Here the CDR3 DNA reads TGCGCCAGCAGTCGAAGCGGGGTTACCTACGAGCAGTACTTC.

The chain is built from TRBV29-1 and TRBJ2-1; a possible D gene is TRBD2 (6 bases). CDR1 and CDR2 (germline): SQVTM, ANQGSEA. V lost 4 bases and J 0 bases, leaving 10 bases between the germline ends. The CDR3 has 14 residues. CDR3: CSVARGSSYNEQFF. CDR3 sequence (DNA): TGCAGCGTTGCACGGGGGAGCTCCTACAATGAGCAGTTCTTC.

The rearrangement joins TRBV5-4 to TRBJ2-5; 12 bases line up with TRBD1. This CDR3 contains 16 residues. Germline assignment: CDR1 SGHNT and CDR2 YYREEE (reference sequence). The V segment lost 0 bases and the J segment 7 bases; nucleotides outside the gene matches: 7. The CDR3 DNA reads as TGTGCCAGCAGCTTGGGGGGACAGGGGGCTTTGGGGACCCAGTACTTC. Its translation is CASSLGGQGALGTQYF.

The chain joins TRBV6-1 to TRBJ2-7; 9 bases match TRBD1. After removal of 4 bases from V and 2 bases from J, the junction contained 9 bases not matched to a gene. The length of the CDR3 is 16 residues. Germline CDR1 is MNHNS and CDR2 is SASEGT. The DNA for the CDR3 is TGTGCCAGCAGTGGCTCGACAGGGGGTCTGCCCTACGAGCAGTACTTC. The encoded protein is CASSGSTGGLPYEQYF.

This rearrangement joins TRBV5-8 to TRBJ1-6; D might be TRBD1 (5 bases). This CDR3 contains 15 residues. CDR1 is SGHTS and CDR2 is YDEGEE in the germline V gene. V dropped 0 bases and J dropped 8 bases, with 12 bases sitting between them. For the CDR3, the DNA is TGTGCCAGCAGCTTGGAAGGAGCAGGGTATTCACCCCTCCACTTT. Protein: CASSLEGAGYSPLHF.

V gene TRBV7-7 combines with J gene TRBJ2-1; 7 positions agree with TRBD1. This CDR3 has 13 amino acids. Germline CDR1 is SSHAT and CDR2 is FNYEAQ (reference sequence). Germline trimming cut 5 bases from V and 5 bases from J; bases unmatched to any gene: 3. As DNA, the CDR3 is TGTGCCAGCAGCGTGGACAGGAACAATGAGCAGTTCTTC. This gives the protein CASSVDRNNEQFF.

Here the CDR3 reads CASSFYRGQAGELFF. CDR3 nucleotide sequence: TGTGCCAGCAGTTTCTACAGGGGGCAGGCCGGGGAGCTGTTTTTT. The chain combines TRBV6-5 with TRBJ2-2, with 9 bases that match TRBD1. V gave up 4 bases and J gave up 6 bases; unmatched junction bases: 6. From germline, CDR1 is MNHEY and CDR2 SVGAGI. The CDR3 length is 15 residues.

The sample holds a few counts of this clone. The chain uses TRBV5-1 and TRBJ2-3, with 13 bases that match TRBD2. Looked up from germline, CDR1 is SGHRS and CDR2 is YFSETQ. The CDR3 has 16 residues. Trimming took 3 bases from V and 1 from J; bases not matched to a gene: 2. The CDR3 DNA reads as TGCGCCAGCAGCTCGGGACTAGCGGGGCGCACAGATACGCAGTATTTT. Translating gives CASSSGLAGRTDTQYF.

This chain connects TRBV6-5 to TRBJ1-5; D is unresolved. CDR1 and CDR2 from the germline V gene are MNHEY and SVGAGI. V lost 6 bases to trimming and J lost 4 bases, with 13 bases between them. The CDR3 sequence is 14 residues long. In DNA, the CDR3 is TGTGCCAGCAGGGGAGGAGACTTAAATCAGCCCCAGCATTTT. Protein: CASRGGDLNQPQHF.

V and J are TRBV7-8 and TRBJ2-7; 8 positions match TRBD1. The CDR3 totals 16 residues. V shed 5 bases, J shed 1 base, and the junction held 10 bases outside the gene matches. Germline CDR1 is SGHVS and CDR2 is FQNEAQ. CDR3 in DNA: TGTGCCAGCAGCGGTCCGAAGGACAGGGCTTCCTACGAGCAGTACGTC. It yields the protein CASSGPKDRASYEQYV.

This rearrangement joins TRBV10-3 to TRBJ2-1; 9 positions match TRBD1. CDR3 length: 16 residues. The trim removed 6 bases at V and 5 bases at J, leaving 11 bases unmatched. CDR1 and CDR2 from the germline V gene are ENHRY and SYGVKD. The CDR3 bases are TGTGCCATCAGATGGACTCCGACAGGGGGGGACAATGAGCAGTTCTTC. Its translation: CAIRWTPTGGDNEQFF.